The clone carrying this T cell receptor beta chain was recorded only once. These data belong to a study of blood T cell repertoires in COVID-19. On the study more broadly: Whether acute or convalescent, the COVID-19 samples came from the United States, Italy and Spain. Sources were T cells, B-cell-depleted T cells, or PBMCs; the material itself was cDNA or gDNA.

Germline values: CDR1 KGHSH, CDR2 LQKENI. V shed 4 bases and J shed 9 bases, with 19 bases lying between them. The CDR3 is made up of 14 amino acids. In the original processing: Nucleated cell counts were estimated from reference gene primer amplification. Produced via immunoSEQ multiplex PCR; TCRdb's table is partial and in-frame only. The V and J calls and the clone size are those of that table, but D and trimming were determined from the DNA. The table has about 140,000 clones, just over 85% seen once. The source material was peripheral blood. The chain recombines TRBV18 with TRBJ2-7; possible D gene TRBD2, 6 bases. This receptor was taken from a woman in her sixties with acute or convalescent COVID-19. In nucleotides, the CDR3 is TGTGCCAGCTCACAATTTTCGGGGGAGCTGGGGCAGTACTTC. Its translation: CASSQFSGELGQYF.